These 10 T cell receptor beta chains came from one sample sequenced in a study of low-dose radiotherapy and immunotherapy resistance in tumors (dated by TCRdb to between 2021 and 2024). First-strand cDNA was synthesized with Superscript III and a set of TRAV- and TRBV-specific primers, covering both TCRalpha and TCRbeta chains. TCRs were amplified with Phusion for approximately 19 PCR cycles using a constant-region primer together with the adapter attached to the V primers. TCRdb reprocessing: public reads trimmed at Q25 with fastp, clones called with MiXCR, in-frame beta chains kept. Rows are combined by CDR3 protein, so each entry shows the most common genes and DNA. The sample contains 8,500 to 10,000 distinct CDR3 sequences, 35% to 50% of them found a single time. The leading ten clones occupy roughly 6.2% of the sample. The receptors were gathered from a human donor with advanced metastatic prostate, ovarian, gallbladder or colorectal cancer (not recorded which). This table probably holds off-target reads from a library built for another chain.

V gene TRBV11-2 combines with J gene TRBJ2-5; 7 bases are a match to TRBD2. V lost 5 bases to trimming and J lost 4 bases; unmatched junction nucleotides: 10. Germline V gives CDR1 SGHAT, CDR2 FQNNGV. CDR3 length equals 15 residues. The CDR3: CASSPPEGGGETQYF. In DNA, the CDR3 is TGTGCCAGCAGCCCCCCGGAGGGCGGGGGAGAGACCCAGTACTTC.

This clonotype has more than one count but fewer than ten. The chain carries TRBV7-7 and TRBJ2-1; TRBD2 agrees at 13 bases. V shed 6 bases and J 12 bases; nucleotides not matched to a gene: 8. There are 14 residues in the CDR3. Germline V gives CDR1 SSHAT, CDR2 FNYEAQ (reference sequence). CDR3 nucleotide sequence: TGTGCCAGCAGTCCACAGGGGACTAGCGGGACGCAGTTCTTC. It yields the protein CASSPQGTSGTQFF.

This clonotype was detected only a few times. This chain links TRBV18 with TRBJ2-7; possibly TRBD2 for D (5 bases). The V and J ends lost 3 bases and 1 base respectively, with 7 bases between them. There are 13 residues in the CDR3. In germline, CDR1 is KGHSH, CDR2 LQKENI. In nucleotides, the CDR3 is TGTGCCAGCTCACCCGGGGAGTCCTACGAGCAGTACTTC. Its protein is CASSPGESYEQYF.

There are a few counts of this clonotype. The genes are TRBV19 and TRBJ2-3; TRBD1 aligns across 7 bases. The ends lost 5 bases at V and 6 bases at J; junction bases unmatched: 17. The CDR3 sequence is 17 residues long. Per germline, CDR1 LNHDA and CDR2 SQIVND (reference sequence). The CDR3 DNA follows: TGTGCCAGTAGTGGAACCCGGGACAGTCTCCCGTGGGATACGCAGTATTTT. Protein sequence: CASSGTRDSLPWDTQYF. The whole variable domain, remainder taken from reference TRBV19 and TRBJ2-3, is DGGITQSPKYLFRKEGQNVTLSCEQNLNHDAMYWYRQDPGQGLRLIYYSQIVNDFQKGDIAEGYSVSREKKESFPLTVTSAQKNPTAFYLCASSGTRDSLPWDTQYFGPGTRLTVL.

The gene calls are TRBV5-6 and TRBJ2-7; D is possibly TRBD1 or TRBD2 (5 bases each). The CDR3 loop spans 14 amino acids. Trimming left V 4 bases short and J 2 bases short, with 13 bases between. From germline, CDR1 is SGHDT and CDR2 YYEEEE. The CDR3 sequence is CASSPWDLPYEQYF. As DNA, the CDR3 is TGTGCCAGCAGCCCCTGGGACCTACCCTACGAGCAGTACTTC.

This clonotype showed up just once. This chain uses TRBV20-1 with TRBJ2-7; tentative D call: TRBD1 (6 bases). From germline, CDR1 is DFQATT and CDR2 SNEGSKA (reference sequence). V was trimmed by 6 bases and J by 3 bases, leaving 18 bases between them. The CDR3 extends over 14 amino acids. This CDR3 reads CSAPGATDLYEQYF. CDR3 in DNA: TGCAGTGCGCCAGGGGCGACAGACCTCTACGAGCAGTACTTC.

The rearrangement uses TRBV9 and TRBJ1-1; a possible D gene is TRBD1 (5 bases). CDR3 length: 14 amino acids. CDR1 is SGDLS, CDR2 YYNGEE, per germline. V lost 4 bases, J lost 10 bases, and 20 bases lay in between. The CDR3 sequence: CASSLRGPSRAAFF. For the CDR3, the DNA is TGTGCCAGCAGCTTAAGGGGACCCTCGAGGGCAGCTTTCTTT.

This clonotype was seen a few times. The rearrangement links TRBV2 to TRBJ2-3, with D possibly being TRBD1 (6 bases). The ends were cut back, 7 bases at V and 1 base at J, with 12 bases in the middle. Germline CDR1 and CDR2: SNHLY and FYNNEI. The CDR3 is 14 amino acids. Here the CDR3 reads CASKEAGGTDTQYF. CDR3 DNA: TGTGCCAGCAAGGAAGCAGGGGGCACAGATACGCAGTATTTT. Full variable domain (missing parts from reference TRBV2 and TRBJ2-3): EPEVTQTPSHQVTQMGQEVILRCVPISNHLYFYWYRQILGQKVEFLVSFYNNEISEKSEIFDDQFSVERPDGSNFTLKIRSTKLEDSAMYFCASKEAGGTDTQYFGPGTRLTVL.

The chain uses TRBV6-2 or TRBV6-3 and TRBJ1-3; TRBD1 aligns across 8 bases. Trimming at V came to 6 bases and at J to 4 bases, leaving 5 bases not matched to a gene. The CDR3 is 14 amino acids. The germline CDR1 and CDR2 sequences are MNHEY and SVGEGT. The DNA of the CDR3 is TGTGCCAGCAGCCCGACAGGGGCCGGAAACACCATATATTTT. This codes for CASSPTGAGNTIYF.

V is TRBV4-2 and J is TRBJ2-7, with 7 bases matching TRBD2. The CDR3 is 14 amino acids. The germline gives CDR1 LGHNA, CDR2 YNFKEQ. Losses at the gene ends were 5 bases for V and 2 bases for J; bases not matched to a gene: 6. DNA of the CDR3: TGTGCCAGCAGCTCGACGGCGGGGGCCTACGAGCAGTACTTC. This codes for CASSSTAGAYEQYF.